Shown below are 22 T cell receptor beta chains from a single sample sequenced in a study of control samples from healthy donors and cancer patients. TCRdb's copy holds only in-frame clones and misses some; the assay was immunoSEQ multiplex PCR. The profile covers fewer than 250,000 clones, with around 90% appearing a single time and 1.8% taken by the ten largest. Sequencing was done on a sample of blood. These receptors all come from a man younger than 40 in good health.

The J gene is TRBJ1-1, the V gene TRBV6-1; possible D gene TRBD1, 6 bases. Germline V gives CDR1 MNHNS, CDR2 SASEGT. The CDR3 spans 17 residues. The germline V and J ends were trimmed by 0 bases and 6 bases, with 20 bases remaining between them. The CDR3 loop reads CASSEAGRRQGWPEAFF. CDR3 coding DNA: TGTGCCAGCAGTGAAGCGGGAAGGCGGCAGGGGTGGCCTGAAGCTTTCTTT.

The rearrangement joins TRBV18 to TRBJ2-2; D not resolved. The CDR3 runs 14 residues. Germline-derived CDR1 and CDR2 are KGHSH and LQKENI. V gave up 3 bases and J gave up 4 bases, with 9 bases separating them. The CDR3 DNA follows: TGTGCCAGCTCACCCCCCCTTGTCACCGGGGAGCTGTTTTTT. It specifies CASSPPLVTGELFF.

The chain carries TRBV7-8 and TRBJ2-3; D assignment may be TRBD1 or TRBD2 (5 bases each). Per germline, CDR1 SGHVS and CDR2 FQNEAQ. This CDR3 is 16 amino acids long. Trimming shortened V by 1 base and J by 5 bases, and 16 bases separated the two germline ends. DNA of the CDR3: TGTGCCAGCAGCTTAGATTCCGGCCCTGGGGGAGATACGCAGTATTTT. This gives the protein CASSLDSGPGGDTQYF.

DNA of the CDR3: TGTGCCAGCAGCCCTCCCCCGGGACAGGGGTTAAATGAGCAGTTCTTC. Its protein is CASSPPPGQGLNEQFF. This chain uses TRBV5-6 with TRBJ2-1; 10 positions match TRBD1. The CDR3 is 16 amino acids. After removal of 4 bases from V and 7 bases from J, the junction contained 11 bases not matched to a gene. Germline-derived CDR1 and CDR2 are SGHDT and YYEEEE.

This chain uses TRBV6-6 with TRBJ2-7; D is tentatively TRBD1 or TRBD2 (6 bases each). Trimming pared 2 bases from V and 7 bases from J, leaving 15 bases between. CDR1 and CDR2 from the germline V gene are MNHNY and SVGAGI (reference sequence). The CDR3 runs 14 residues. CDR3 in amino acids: CASSYGGQVGEQYF. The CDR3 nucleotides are TGTGCCAGCAGTTACGGGGGGCAAGTTGGTGAGCAGTACTTC.

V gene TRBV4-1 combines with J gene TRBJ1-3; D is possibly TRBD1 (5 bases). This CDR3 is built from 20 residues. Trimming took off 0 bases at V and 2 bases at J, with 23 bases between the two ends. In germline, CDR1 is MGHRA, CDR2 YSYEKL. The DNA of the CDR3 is TGCGCCAGCAGCCAAGATGCCGGCCTCATAGGTAGAGGGGCTGGAAACACCATATATTTT. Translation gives CASSQDAGLIGRGAGNTIYF.

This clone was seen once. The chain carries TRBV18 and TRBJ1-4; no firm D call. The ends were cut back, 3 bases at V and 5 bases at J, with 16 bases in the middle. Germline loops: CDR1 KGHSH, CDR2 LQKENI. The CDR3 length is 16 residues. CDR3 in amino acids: CASSPRKAGKNEKLFF. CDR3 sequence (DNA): TGTGCCAGCTCACCCCGTAAAGCAGGAAAAAATGAAAAACTGTTTTTT. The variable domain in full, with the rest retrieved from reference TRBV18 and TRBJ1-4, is NAGVMQNPRHLVRRRGQEARLRCSPMKGHSHVYWYRQLPEEGLKFMVYLQKENIIDESGMPKERFSAEFPKEGPSILRIQQVVRGDSAAYFCASSPRKAGKNEKLFFGSGTQLSVL.

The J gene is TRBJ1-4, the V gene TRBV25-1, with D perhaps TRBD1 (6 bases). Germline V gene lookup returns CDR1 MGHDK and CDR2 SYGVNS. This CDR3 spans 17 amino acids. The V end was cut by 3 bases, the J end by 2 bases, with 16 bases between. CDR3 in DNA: TGTGCCAGCAGTGACCCACAGGGACTGGAGACTAATGAAAAACTGTTTTTT. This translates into CASSDPQGLETNEKLFF.

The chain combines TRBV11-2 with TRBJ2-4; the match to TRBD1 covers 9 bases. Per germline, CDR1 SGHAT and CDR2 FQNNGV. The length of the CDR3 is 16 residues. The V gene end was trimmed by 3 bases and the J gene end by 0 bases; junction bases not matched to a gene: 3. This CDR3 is CASSFGQGLAKNIQYF. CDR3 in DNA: TGTGCCAGCAGCTTTGGACAGGGGCTAGCCAAAAACATTCAGTACTTC.

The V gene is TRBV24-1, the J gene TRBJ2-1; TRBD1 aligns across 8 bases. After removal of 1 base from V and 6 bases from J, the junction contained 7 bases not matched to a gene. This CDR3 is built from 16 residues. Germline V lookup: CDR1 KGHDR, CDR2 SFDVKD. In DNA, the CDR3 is TGTGCCACCAGTGATTTTCAGGGGGCAGGATCCAATGAGCAGTTCTTC. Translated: CATSDFQGAGSNEQFF.

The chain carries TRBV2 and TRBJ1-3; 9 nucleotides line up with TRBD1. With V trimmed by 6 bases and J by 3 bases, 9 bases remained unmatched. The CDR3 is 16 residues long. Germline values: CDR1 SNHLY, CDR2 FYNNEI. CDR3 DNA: TGTGCCAGCAGCCACTCCGGGACAGGGAGTGGAAACACCATATATTTT. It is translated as CASSHSGTGSGNTIYF.

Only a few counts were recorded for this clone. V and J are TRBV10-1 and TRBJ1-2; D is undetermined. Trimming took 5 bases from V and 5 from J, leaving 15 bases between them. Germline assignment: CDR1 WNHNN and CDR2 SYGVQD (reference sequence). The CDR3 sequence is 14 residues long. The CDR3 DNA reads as TGCGCCAGCAGTAACGGCGGCCTCGGGTATGGCTACACCTTC. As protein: CASSNGGLGYGYTF.

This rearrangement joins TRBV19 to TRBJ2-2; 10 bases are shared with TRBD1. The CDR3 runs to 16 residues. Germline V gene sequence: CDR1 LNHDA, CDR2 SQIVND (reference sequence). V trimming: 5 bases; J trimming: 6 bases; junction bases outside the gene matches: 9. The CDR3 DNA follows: TGTGCCAGTAGTGCTCCGGGACAGGGGTCGCCCGGGGAGCTGTTTTTT. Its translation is CASSAPGQGSPGELFF.

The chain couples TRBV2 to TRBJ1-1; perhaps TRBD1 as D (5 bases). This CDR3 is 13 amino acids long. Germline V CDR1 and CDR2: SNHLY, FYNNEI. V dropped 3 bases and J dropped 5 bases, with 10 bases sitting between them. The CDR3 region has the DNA TGTGCCAGCAGTGACGGGGCCCGGACTGAAGCTTTCTTT. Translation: CASSDGARTEAFF.

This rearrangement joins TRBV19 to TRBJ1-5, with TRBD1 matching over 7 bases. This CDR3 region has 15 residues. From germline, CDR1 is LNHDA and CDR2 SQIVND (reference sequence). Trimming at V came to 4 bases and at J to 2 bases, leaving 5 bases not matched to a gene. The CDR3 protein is CASSTTGVGNQPQHF. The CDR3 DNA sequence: TGTGCCAGTAGTACCACAGGGGTTGGCAATCAGCCCCAGCATTTT.

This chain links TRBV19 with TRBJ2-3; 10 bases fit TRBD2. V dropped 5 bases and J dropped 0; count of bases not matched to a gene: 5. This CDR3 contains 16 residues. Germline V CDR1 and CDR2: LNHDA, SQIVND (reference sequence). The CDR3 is CASSVTSGRSTDTQYF. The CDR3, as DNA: TGTGCCAGTAGTGTGACTAGCGGGCGTAGCACAGATACGCAGTATTTT.

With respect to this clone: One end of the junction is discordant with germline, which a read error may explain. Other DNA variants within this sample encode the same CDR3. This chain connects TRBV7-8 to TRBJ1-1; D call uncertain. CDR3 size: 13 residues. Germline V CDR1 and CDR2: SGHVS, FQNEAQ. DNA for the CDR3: TGTGCCAGCAGCTTTGGACGGAACACTGAAGCTTTTTTT. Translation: CASSFGRNTEAFF.

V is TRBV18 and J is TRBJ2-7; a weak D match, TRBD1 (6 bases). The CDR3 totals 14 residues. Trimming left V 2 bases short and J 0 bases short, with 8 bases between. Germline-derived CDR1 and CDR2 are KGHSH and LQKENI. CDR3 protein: CASSPMDSSYEQYF. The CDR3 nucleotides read TGTGCCAGCTCACCAATGGACAGCTCCTACGAGCAGTACTTC.

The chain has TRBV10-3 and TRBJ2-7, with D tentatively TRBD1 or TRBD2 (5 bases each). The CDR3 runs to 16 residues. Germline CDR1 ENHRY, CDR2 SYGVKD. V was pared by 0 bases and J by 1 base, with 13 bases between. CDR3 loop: CAISESQGWRSYEQYF. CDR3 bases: TGTGCCATCAGTGAGTCTCAGGGTTGGAGGTCCTACGAGCAGTACTTC.

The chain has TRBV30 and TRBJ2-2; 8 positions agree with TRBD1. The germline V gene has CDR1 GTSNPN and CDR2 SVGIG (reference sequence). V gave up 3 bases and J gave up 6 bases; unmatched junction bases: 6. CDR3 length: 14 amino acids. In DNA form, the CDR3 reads TGTGCCTGGAGAGACCAGGGGGCCGCCGGGGAGCTGTTTTTT. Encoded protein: CAWRDQGAAGELFF.

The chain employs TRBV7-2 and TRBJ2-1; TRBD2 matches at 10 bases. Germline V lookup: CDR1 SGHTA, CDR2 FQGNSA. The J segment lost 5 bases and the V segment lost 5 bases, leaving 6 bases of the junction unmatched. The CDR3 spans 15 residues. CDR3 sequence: CASSHQLAGHNEQFF. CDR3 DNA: TGTGCCAGCAGCCACCAACTAGCGGGGCACAATGAGCAGTTCTTC.

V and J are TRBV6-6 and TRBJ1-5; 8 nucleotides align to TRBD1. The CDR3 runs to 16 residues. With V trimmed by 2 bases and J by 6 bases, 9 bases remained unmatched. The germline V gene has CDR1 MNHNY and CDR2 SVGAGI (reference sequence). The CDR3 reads CASSYPRDRSGQPQHF. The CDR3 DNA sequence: TGTGCCAGCAGTTACCCCCGGGACAGGAGCGGTCAGCCCCAGCATTTT.